The text below deals with one T cell receptor (beta chain). V shed 2 bases and J shed 4 bases, with 8 bases lying between them. This CDR3 is 14 amino acids long. Germline CDR1 LGHDT, CDR2 YNNKEL (reference sequence). Authors' methods: Scientists estimated how many nucleated cells there were by amplifying reference gene primers. The repertoire was sequenced with immunoSEQ multiplex PCR; TCRdb's copy has only in-frame clones and lacks some. The V and J calls and clone size come from that table; D and trimming were worked out from the DNA. The sample includes about 290,000 clones, about 82% of them seen just once. This entry comes from a study of blood T cell repertoires in COVID-19. About the research overall: The study drew acute and convalescent COVID-19 samples from the United States, Italy and Spain. Nucleic acid was either cDNA or gDNA, and it came from T cells, B-cell-depleted T cells, or PBMCs.

The V and J genes are TRBV3-1 (or the pseudogene TRBV3-2) and TRBJ2-2; the D gene is possibly TRBD1 (6 bases). The sequenced sample consisted of peripheral blood. The source of this sequence is a woman aged 50 to 60 with active or convalescent COVID-19. The CDR3 nucleotides read TGTGCCAGCAGCCAAAAAGGGGGCACCGGGGAGCTGTTTTTT. It specifies CASSQKGGTGELFF.